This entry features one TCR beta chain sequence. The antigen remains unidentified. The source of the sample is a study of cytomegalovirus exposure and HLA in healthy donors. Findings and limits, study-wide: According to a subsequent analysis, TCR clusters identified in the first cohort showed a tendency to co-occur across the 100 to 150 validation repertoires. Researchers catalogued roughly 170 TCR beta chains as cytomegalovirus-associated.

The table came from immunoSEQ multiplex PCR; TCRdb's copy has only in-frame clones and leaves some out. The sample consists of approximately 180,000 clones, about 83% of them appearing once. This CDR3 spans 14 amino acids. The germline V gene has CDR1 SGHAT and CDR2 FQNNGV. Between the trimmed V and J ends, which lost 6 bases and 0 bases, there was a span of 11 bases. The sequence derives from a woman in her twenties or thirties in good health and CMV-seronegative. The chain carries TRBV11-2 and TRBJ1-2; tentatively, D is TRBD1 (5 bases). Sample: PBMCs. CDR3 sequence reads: CASRSTGANYGYTF. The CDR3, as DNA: TGTGCCAGCAGGTCAACAGGCGCTAACTATGGCTACACCTTC.